The 27 T cell receptor beta chains below all came from one sample that was sequenced in a study of CD8+ T cells in alopecia areata. The sample's treatment: oral pan-JAK inhibitor, 5-10 mg twice daily. cDNA reverse transcribed from extracted RNA served as the sequencing template. Measured with immunoSEQ multiplex PCR; TCRdb has only the in-frame clones, and not every one. Of about 200,000 clones in the sample, roughly 64% are singletons; the top ten hold roughly 5%. The sequencing used CD4+ T cells sorted from blood, collected at week 24, from a patient treated with tofacitinib. These receptors were taken from a human donor with alopecia areata.

This clone appeared once. The gene calls are TRBV2 and TRBJ1-2; D gene ambiguous. From germline, CDR1 is SNHLY and CDR2 FYNNEI. V was cut by 3 bases and J by 0 bases, with 8 bases left in between. The CDR3 is made up of 14 amino acids. DNA for the CDR3: TGTGCCAGCAGTGACAAGGGCGCTAACTATGGCTACACCTTC. This sequence encodes CASSDKGANYGYTF.

V and J are TRBV15 and TRBJ2-3; 11 bases line up with TRBD2. In germline, CDR1 is LNHNV, CDR2 YYDKDF (reference sequence). The CDR3 totals 18 residues. The ends lost 4 bases at V and 2 bases at J; junction bases unmatched: 11. CDR3 in DNA: TGTGCCACCAGCACAGGGAAAAGACTAGCGGGATTCACAGATACGCAGTATTTT. Translating it yields CATSTGKRLAGFTDTQYF. Looking up the rest from reference TRBV15 and TRBJ2-3 gives the full variable domain: DAMVIQNPRYQVTQFGKPVTLSCSQTLNHNVMYWYQQKSSQAPKLLFHYYDKDFNNEADTPDNFQSRRPNTSFCFLDIRSPGLGDTAMYLCATSTGKRLAGFTDTQYFGPGTRLTVL.

The chain has TRBV7-8 and TRBJ2-3; no reliable D call. Germline loops: CDR1 SGHVS, CDR2 FQNEAQ. Trimming removed 5 bases at V and 4 bases at J, with 10 bases between. This CDR3 is built from 13 residues. CDR3 protein: CASSAYRADTQYF. In nucleotides, the CDR3 is TGTGCCAGCAGCGCGTATCGGGCAGATACGCAGTATTTT.

The table lists this clone with many counts. This chain's CDR3 is CASSLRRESYGYTF. DNA of the CDR3: TGTGCCAGCAGTCTCCGTCGAGAGAGCTATGGCTACACCTTC. The chain couples TRBV27 to TRBJ1-2, with D hard to call. The V gene's germline CDR1 is MNHEY and CDR2 SMNVEV (reference sequence). The CDR3 covers 14 residues. V lost 5 bases and J 4 bases, leaving 14 bases between the germline ends.

This clone has more than one count but fewer than ten. The rearrangement joins TRBV2 to TRBJ2-5; D possibly corresponds to TRBD2 (6 bases). The J call is uncertain, as TRBJ2-7 better fits the DNA end. The CDR3 contains 14 residues. From germline, CDR1 is SNHLY and CDR2 FYNNEI. CDR3 amino acids: CASSSGTLNYEQYF. CDR3 DNA sequence: TGTGCCAGCAGCTCCGGGACTTTAAACTACGAGCAGTACTTC.

This rearrangement joins TRBV25-1 to TRBJ1-1; D is undetermined. Between the trimmed V and J ends, which lost 6 bases and 1 base, there was a span of 9 bases. From germline, CDR1 is MGHDK and CDR2 SYGVNS. The CDR3 has 13 amino acids. CDR3 DNA: TGTGCCAGCAGCCCCACAGCGAACACTGAAGCTTTCTTT. It specifies CASSPTANTEAFF. Full variable domain (rest looked up from reference TRBV25-1 and TRBJ1-1): EADIYQTPRYLVIGTGKKITLECSQTMGHDKMYWYQQDPGMELHLIHYSYGVNSTEKGDLSSESTVSRIRTEHFPLTLESARPSHTSQYLCASSPTANTEAFFGQGTRLTVV.

This clone was picked up a small number of times. V and J are TRBV2 and TRBJ1-2; 8 positions agree with TRBD1. Germline V gene data show CDR1 as SNHLY and CDR2 as FYNNEI. Germline trimming cut 4 bases from V and 4 bases from J; bases unmatched to any gene: 2. The CDR3 is made up of 13 amino acids. The CDR3 nucleotides are TGTGCCAGCAGTGGCGGGACAGGCTATGGCTACACCTTC. It encodes CASSGGTGYGYTF.

V is TRBV30 and J is TRBJ2-7; D is uncertain. CDR3 length: 12 residues. The germline V gene encodes CDR1 GTSNPN and CDR2 SVGIG (reference sequence). With 2 bases removed from V and 4 bases from J, the gap between germline ends came to 9 bases. CDR3: CAWSSSRYEQYF. The CDR3 DNA reads as TGTGCCTGGAGTTCGTCCAGGTACGAGCAGTACTTC.

The rearrangement joins TRBV4-3 to TRBJ2-7; a possible D gene is TRBD2 (6 bases). The CDR3 extends over 16 amino acids. Per the germline V gene, CDR1 is LGHNA and CDR2 is YSLEER. V was cut by 0 bases and J by 4 bases, with 16 bases left in between. In DNA form, the CDR3 reads TGCGCCAGCAGCCAAGAACAGCCGGGGGAAGGATACGAGCAGTACTTC. Translation: CASSQEQPGEGYEQYF.

In DNA form, the CDR3 reads TGTGCCTGGAGTATAAGGGGATACCGACAGGGCAGCGAAAAACTGTTTTTT. It encodes CAWSIRGYRQGSEKLFF. The chain uses TRBV30 and TRBJ1-4; 7 bases agree with TRBD1. CDR3 length: 17 residues. V was clipped by 2 bases and J by 8 bases; unmatched bases: 17. From germline, CDR1 is GTSNPN and CDR2 SVGIG (reference sequence).

The V and J genes are TRBV28 and TRBJ1-4; 8 positions agree with TRBD1. In germline, CDR1 is MDHEN, CDR2 SYDVKM. The CDR3 is 15 amino acids. V lost 4 bases, J lost 4 bases, and 5 bases stayed unmatched. The CDR3 region has the DNA TGTGCCAGCAGTTCTCGGACAGGGAATAATGAAAAACTGTTTTTT. It yields the protein CASSSRTGNNEKLFF.

The chain has TRBV2 and TRBJ1-1; the D gene is possibly TRBD1 (5 bases). The length of the CDR3 is 16 residues. Germline V gene data show CDR1 as SNHLY and CDR2 as FYNNEI. Trimming pared 6 bases from V and 4 bases from J, leaving 21 bases between. CDR3 sequence (DNA): TGTGCCAGCAGACCCGGGACGACACGAGCGAGCACTGAAGCTTTCTTT. Translating gives CASRPGTTRASTEAFF.

V gene TRBV5-6 combines with J gene TRBJ1-1; no firm D call. The length of the CDR3 is 15 residues. Trimming shortened V by 0 bases and J by 1 base, and 10 bases separated the two germline ends. Germline CDR1 and CDR2: SGHDT and YYEEEE. The CDR3: CASSLERRWNTEAFF. CDR3 sequence (DNA): TGTGCCAGCAGCTTGGAGCGGAGGTGGAACACTGAAGCTTTCTTT.

This clone was counted a few times. The genes are TRBV7-2 and TRBJ2-2, with 10 bases that match TRBD2. CDR1 is SGHTA, CDR2 FQGNSA, per germline. The V gene end was trimmed by 0 bases and the J gene end by 6 bases; junction bases not matched to a gene: 7. This CDR3 has 17 residues. The CDR3 is CASSLAPSGSGAGELFF. The DNA for the CDR3 is TGTGCCAGCAGCTTAGCTCCTAGCGGGAGTGGGGCCGGGGAGCTGTTTTTT.

V usage is TRBV30 and J usage is TRBJ2-7, with 7 bases that match TRBD2. CDR1 and CDR2 from the germline V gene are GTSNPN and SVGIG (reference sequence). This CDR3 has 15 amino acids. The J segment lost 2 bases and the V segment lost 4 bases, leaving 11 bases of the junction unmatched. In DNA form, the CDR3 reads TGTGCCTGGACAGCTCCGGGACTAACAACCTACGAGCAGTACTTC. The encoded protein is CAWTAPGLTTYEQYF.

This chain connects TRBV5-6 to TRBJ2-1; 8 bases match TRBD1. The V segment lost 5 bases and the J segment 4 bases; nucleotides outside the gene matches: 8. Germline assignment: CDR1 SGHDT and CDR2 YYEEEE. This CDR3 has 15 residues. For the CDR3, the DNA is TGTGCCAGCAGACCCCGGGACAGGCTATACAATGAGCAGTTCTTC. Protein sequence: CASRPRDRLYNEQFF.

V is TRBV9 and J is TRBJ2-1; D tentatively reads TRBD1 or TRBD2 (6 bases each). With 3 bases removed from V and 0 bases from J, the gap between germline ends came to 10 bases. The germline V gene has CDR1 SGDLS and CDR2 YYNGEE. There are 15 residues in the CDR3. The CDR3 spells CASSAPGASYNEQFF. The CDR3 bases are TGTGCCAGCAGCGCTCCGGGGGCCTCCTACAATGAGCAGTTCTTC.

This chain links TRBV27 with TRBJ2-7, with 7 bases that match TRBD1. Germline V gene data show CDR1 as MNHEY and CDR2 as SMNVEV (reference sequence). V gave up 0 bases and J gave up 3 bases; unmatched junction bases: 5. CDR3 length: 15 amino acids. CDR3 coding DNA: TGTGCCAGCAGTTTATCGATCAACAGGGGCTACGAGCAGTACTTC. Translated: CASSLSINRGYEQYF.

The V gene is TRBV4-1, the J gene TRBJ2-1; TRBD2 agrees at 7 bases. V trimming: 2 bases; J trimming: 4 bases; junction bases outside the gene matches: 11. Germline V lookup: CDR1 MGHRA, CDR2 YSYEKL. There are 17 residues in the CDR3. The DNA of the CDR3 is TGCGCCAGCAGCCAAAGCGGGACTAACCCCTGGTACAATGAGCAGTTCTTC. Its translation: CASSQSGTNPWYNEQFF.

The V gene is TRBV6-5, the J gene TRBJ2-5; no clear D gene. The germline gives CDR1 MNHEY, CDR2 SVGAGI. V was trimmed by 0 bases and J by 5 bases, leaving 1 base between them. The CDR3 is 11 residues long. DNA of the CDR3: TGTGCCAGCAGTTACTCTGAGACCCAGTACTTC. Translated, it gives CASSYSETQYF.

The V call is TRBV9, the J call TRBJ2-3; D ambiguous. The CDR3 has 13 amino acids. Germline V gene sequence: CDR1 SGDLS, CDR2 YYNGEE. Trimming took off 6 bases at V and 6 bases at J, with 14 bases between the two ends. CDR3: CASTREMGDTQYF. CDR3 in DNA: TGTGCCAGCACCAGAGAGATGGGGGATACGCAGTATTTT.

The chain uses TRBV5-1 and TRBJ1-6; D might be TRBD1 (5 bases). V gave up 0 bases and J gave up 10 bases, with 14 bases separating them. The CDR3 has 15 residues. The germline gives CDR1 SGHRS, CDR2 YFSETQ. The CDR3: CASSLGVRAESPLHF. The CDR3 nucleotides read TGCGCCAGCAGCTTGGGTGTCAGGGCAGAATCACCCCTCCACTTT.

This clone was counted only a few times. This rearrangement joins TRBV6-6 to TRBJ2-7; D tentatively reads TRBD1 or TRBD2 (6 bases each). The CDR3 loop spans 13 amino acids. V was cut by 4 bases and J by 5 bases, with 12 bases left in between. CDR1 is MNHNY, CDR2 SVGAGI, per germline (reference sequence). For the CDR3, the DNA is TGTGCCAGCAGTTGGCAGGGGAGGAACGAGCAGTACTTC. This translates into CASSWQGRNEQYF.

This clone was observed a handful of times. V and J are TRBV27 and TRBJ2-5; TRBD2 aligns across 8 bases. The CDR3 has 15 residues. Germline values: CDR1 MNHEY, CDR2 SMNVEV (reference sequence). The V and J ends lost 5 bases and 5 bases, in that order; junction bases with no gene match: 10. DNA for the CDR3: TGTGCCAGCAGTAGACCGGGAGGGCCCCGGGAGACCCAGTACTTC. Its protein product is CASSRPGGPRETQYF.

The genes are TRBV7-2 and TRBJ2-3; 10 bases align to TRBD2. Germline CDR1 SGHTA, CDR2 FQGNSA. The CDR3 consists of 17 residues. Trimming at V came to 0 bases and at J to 2 bases, leaving 5 bases not matched to a gene. CDR3 amino acids: CASSLAGTSAYTDTQYF. The CDR3 nucleotides are TGTGCCAGCAGCTTAGCTGGGACTAGCGCCTACACAGATACGCAGTATTTT.

This rearrangement joins TRBV7-2 to TRBJ2-7; 10 bases agree with TRBD2. V lost 6 bases, J lost 4 bases, and 12 bases stayed unmatched. CDR1 is SGHTA, CDR2 FQGNSA, per germline. This CDR3 region has 16 residues. The CDR3 protein is CASRQNVAGGRYEQYF. CDR3 bases: TGTGCCAGCAGACAAAACGTAGCGGGGGGTCGGTACGAGCAGTACTTC.

CDR3 protein: CASSVQPSGGAETQYF. CDR3 in DNA: TGTGCCAGCAGCGTTCAGCCTAGCGGGGGGGCAGAGACCCAGTACTTC. This chain joins TRBV9 and TRBJ2-5; 12 bases agree with TRBD2. V shed 2 bases and J 4 bases; nucleotides not matched to a gene: 6. Germline loops: CDR1 SGDLS, CDR2 YYNGEE. The CDR3 length is 16 residues.